This entry lists 12 T cell receptor beta chains sequenced from one sample in a study of coeliac disease. Produced via immunoSEQ multiplex PCR; TCRdb's table is partial and in-frame only. In the table there are about 3,100 clones, about two thirds of which are singletons. The source material was intraepithelial lymphocytes from the gut. The receptors were sampled from a woman aged 40-49 years.

This clone showed up just once. The chain carries TRBV5-4 and TRBJ2-3, with a possible D match to TRBD1 (6 bases). Germline V gene data show CDR1 as SGHNT and CDR2 as YYREEE (reference sequence). This CDR3 is built from 12 residues. V gave up 6 bases and J gave up 1 base, with 6 bases separating them. This CDR3 reads CASTGGTDTQYF. The DNA of the CDR3 is TGTGCCAGCACAGGGGGCACAGATACGCAGTATTTT.

About this clone itself: Additional DNA sequences in this sample encode the identical CDR3. The chain employs TRBV9 and TRBJ2-3; perhaps TRBD2 as D (6 bases). The CDR3 has 15 amino acids. Germline V CDR1 and CDR2: SGDLS, YYNGEE. V was pared by 3 bases and J by 0 bases, with 11 bases between. CDR3 residues: CASSGSGTSTDTQYF. In nucleotides, the CDR3 is TGTGCCAGCAGCGGCTCCGGGACTAGCACAGATACGCAGTATTTT.

V usage is TRBV7-9 and J usage is TRBJ2-5, with D tentatively TRBD1 (5 bases). Trimming shortened V by 0 bases and J by 2 bases, and 13 bases separated the two germline ends. Germline V gene lookup returns CDR1 SEHNR and CDR2 FQNEAQ (reference sequence). This CDR3 is 16 amino acids long. This chain's CDR3 is CASSLAPTEVQETQYF. Written as DNA, the CDR3 is TGTGCCAGCAGCTTAGCGCCGACAGAAGTGCAAGAGACCCAGTACTTC.

This clone is a singleton in its sample. V is TRBV19 and J is TRBJ2-3, with no clear D. Trimming pared 0 bases from V and 0 bases from J, leaving 10 bases between. The CDR3 has 16 residues. Germline-derived CDR1 and CDR2 are LNHDA and SQIVND (reference sequence). The CDR3 here is CASSIDAAPSTDTQYF. The CDR3 DNA reads as TGTGCCAGTAGTATAGACGCGGCGCCTAGCACAGATACGCAGTATTTT.

This clone was detected only a few times. Other nucleotide sequences from this sample produce the same CDR3. V gene TRBV9 combines with J gene TRBJ2-3, with TRBD2 as a possible D gene (6 bases). Trimming removed 3 bases from V and 0 bases from J, with 11 bases in between. The CDR3 extends over 15 amino acids. CDR1 SGDLS and CDR2 YYNGEE come from the germline V gene. CDR3 DNA: TGTGCCAGCAGCGATGCGAGCGGGAGCACAGATACGCAGTATTTT. This encodes CASSDASGSTDTQYF.

The chain joins TRBV5-1 to TRBJ2-1; TRBD2 matches 7 bases. Germline CDR1 is SGHRS and CDR2 is YFSETQ. The junction had 12 bases not matched to a gene; V was cut back by 3 bases and J by 9 bases. This CDR3 comprises 15 residues. The CDR3 coding sequence is TGCGCCAGCAGCTCAATCCCCACTTCGGGGGGTGAGCAGTTCTTC. Translating it yields CASSSIPTSGGEQFF.

The chain combines TRBV28 with TRBJ2-7; a weak D match, TRBD1 (5 bases). This CDR3 is 13 amino acids long. Germline V CDR1 and CDR2: MDHEN, SYDVKM. V gave up 4 bases and J gave up 2 bases, with 9 bases separating them. The CDR3 loop is CASSWAGPYEQYF. DNA of the CDR3: TGTGCCAGCAGTTGGGCAGGGCCCTACGAGCAGTACTTC.

The chain couples TRBV9 to TRBJ2-2; weak D call: TRBD1 (5 bases). This CDR3 spans 14 amino acids. The V end was cut by 3 bases, the J end by 9 bases, with 15 bases between. Germline CDR1 and CDR2: SGDLS and YYNGEE. The CDR3 DNA sequence: TGTGCCAGCAGCGCGATACCTCAGGGTCGGGAGCTGTTTTTT. Translation gives CASSAIPQGRELFF. Full variable domain (missing parts from reference TRBV9 and TRBJ2-2): DSGVTQTPKHLITATGQRVTLRCSPRSGDLSVYWYQQSLDQGLQFLIQYYNGEERAKGNILERFSAQQFPDLHSELNLSSLELGDSALYFCASSAIPQGRELFFGEGSRLTVL.

The chain has TRBV4-2 and TRBJ2-1; D gene ambiguous. The germline CDR1 and CDR2 sequences are LGHNA and YNFKEQ. The CDR3 covers 15 residues. V was clipped by 1 base and J by 4 bases, with 11 bases between them. The CDR3 reads CASSQVVAVYNEQFF. CDR3 nucleotide sequence: TGTGCCAGCAGCCAAGTGGTGGCAGTTTACAATGAGCAGTTCTTC.

This clone was seen only once. V usage is TRBV7-2 and J usage is TRBJ2-5, with 15 bases lining up with TRBD2. The J call is uncertain, as TRBJ2-7 better fits the DNA end. The length of the CDR3 is 16 residues. Per germline, CDR1 SGHTA and CDR2 FQGNSA. CDR3 coding DNA: TGTGCCAGCAGCTTATTGGGACTAGCGGGAGGCTACGAGCAGTACTTC. This translates into CASSLLGLAGGYEQYF.

The chain carries TRBV4-3 and TRBJ1-2; no firm D call. This CDR3 region has 13 residues. The germline CDR1 and CDR2 sequences are LGHNA and YSLEER. Trimming shortened V by 2 bases and J by 2 bases, and 6 bases separated the two germline ends. DNA for the CDR3: TGCGCCAGCAGCCAACTTACAAACTATGGCTACACCTTC. Protein sequence: CASSQLTNYGYTF.

This chain joins TRBV30 and TRBJ2-1; 13 bases line up with TRBD2. The CDR3 contains 16 residues. The ends lost 3 bases at V and 1 base at J; junction bases unmatched: 3. The germline gives CDR1 GTSNPN, CDR2 SVGIG (reference sequence). CDR3 residues: CAWRAGLAGSYNEQFF. The CDR3, as DNA: TGTGCCTGGAGAGCGGGACTAGCGGGATCCTACAATGAGCAGTTCTTC.